The subject of this entry is one T cell receptor (beta chain). Assay used: immunoSEQ multiplex PCR; TCRdb lists only in-frame clones, some missing. Of fewer than 85,000 clones in the sample, about 90% are singletons; the top ten hold roughly 5%. The data stem from a study of resident and recirculating memory T cells in vitiligo. The CDR3 runs 15 residues. Germline-derived CDR1 and CDR2 are MNHEY and SVGAGI. Unmatched junction bases numbered 9, after V lost 5 bases and J lost 9 bases. The chain couples TRBV6-5 to TRBJ2-1, with TRBD2 matching 11 bases. The sequenced sample was blood. The TCR comes from a male donor with vitiligo. As DNA, the CDR3 is TGTGCCAGCAGTAGTTCGACTAGCGGGGAGGGTGAGCAGTTCTTC. Amino acid sequence: CASSSSTSGEGEQFF.